The 11 T cell receptor beta chains listed next were all sequenced from one sample in a study of tumor-infiltrating lymphocytes in localized non-small cell lung cancer. TCRdb keeps only in-frame clones here, not all; method: immunoSEQ multiplex PCR. This sample carries roughly 13,000 clones, about 66% of them seen once, and the ten largest clones take 7%. The sample was lung tumor tissue. These receptors were taken from a human donor with non-small cell lung cancer.

The chain joins TRBV2 to TRBJ1-1; D ambiguous. The CDR3 has 14 amino acids. Germline V lookup: CDR1 SNHLY, CDR2 FYNNEI. V dropped 5 bases and J dropped 0 bases, with 10 bases sitting between them. In DNA, the CDR3 is TGTGCCAGCAGTAACCTTGGGGTGAACACTGAAGCTTTCTTT. Amino acids: CASSNLGVNTEAFF.

In the case of this clone: A junction end diverges from the germline sequence, so it may reflect a read error. V usage is TRBV7-7 and J usage is TRBJ2-5; 9 bases agree with TRBD2. Germline V CDR1 and CDR2: SSHAT, FNYEAQ (reference sequence). The CDR3 spans 15 residues. CDR3 protein: CASSFEAGGQETQYF. The CDR3 bases are TGTGCTAGCAGCTTCGAAGCGGGGGGCCAAGAGACCCAGTACTTC. The full variable domain, rest sourced from reference TRBV7-7 and TRBJ2-5, is GAGVSQSPRYKVTKRGQDVTLRCDPISSHATLYWYQQALGQGPEFLTYFNYEAQPDKSGLPSDRFSAERPEGSISTLTIQRTEQRDSAMYRCASSFEAGGQETQYFGPGTRLLVL.

A few counts support this clone. The chain has TRBV9 and TRBJ1-1, with D tentatively TRBD1 (5 bases). Germline lookup yields CDR1 SGDLS and CDR2 YYNGEE. The CDR3 covers 13 residues. The V and J ends lost 4 bases and 1 base respectively, with 8 bases between them. Here the CDR3 reads CASSLTGNTEAFF. CDR3 DNA sequence: TGTGCCAGCAGCCTTACAGGGAACACTGAAGCTTTCTTT.

The chain is built from TRBV10-2 and TRBJ2-7; 9 nucleotides agree with TRBD1. The J segment lost 4 bases and the V segment lost 3 bases, leaving 4 bases of the junction unmatched. The CDR3 is made up of 14 amino acids. Germline CDR1 is WSHSY and CDR2 is SAAADI. DNA for the CDR3: TGCGCCAGCAGTGAAGTGGGACAGGGTTACGAGCAGTACTTC. As protein: CASSEVGQGYEQYF.

The chain recombines TRBV5-1 with TRBJ2-4, with 9 positions matching TRBD1. This CDR3 has 15 residues. V was pared by 4 bases and J by 3 bases, with 5 bases of the junction left unmatched. Per germline, CDR1 SGHRS and CDR2 YFSETQ. The CDR3 reads CASSIGTGFKNIQYF. DNA for the CDR3: TGCGCCAGCAGCATCGGGACAGGGTTCAAAAACATTCAGTACTTC.

CDR3 sequence (DNA): TGTGCCAGCAATAGGCTAGCGGGGGGGAATGAGCAGTTCTTC. This codes for CASNRLAGGNEQFF. The chain joins TRBV7-2 to TRBJ2-1; the match to TRBD2 covers 12 bases. The CDR3 sequence is 14 residues long. Losses at the gene ends were 7 bases for V and 7 bases for J; bases not matched to a gene: 5. Germline V CDR1 and CDR2: SGHTA, FQGNSA.

A note on this clone: Other nucleotide sequences in the sample specify the same CDR3. The rearrangement joins TRBV5-1 to TRBJ1-2; the D is unclear. In germline, CDR1 is SGHRS, CDR2 YFSETQ. The CDR3 sequence is 14 residues long. V lost 0 bases and J lost 0, with 6 bases in between. CDR3 sequence reads: CASSLESPNYGYTF. As DNA, the CDR3 is TGCGCCAGCAGCTTGGAGTCTCCTAACTATGGCTACACCTTC. Based on the CDR3 plus reference TRBV5-1 and TRBJ1-2, the full variable domain is KAGVTQTPRYLIKTRGQQVTLSCSPISGHRSVSWYQQTPGQGLQFLFEYFSETQRNKGNFPGRFSGRQFSNSRSEMNVSTLELGDSALYLCASSLESPNYGYTFGSGTRLTVV.

The chain employs TRBV15 and TRBJ2-2, with TRBD1 identical over 7 bases. CDR3 size: 13 residues. The V gene end was trimmed by 4 bases and the J gene end by 6 bases; junction bases not matched to a gene: 2. Germline CDR1 reads LNHNV; CDR2 reads YYDKDF (reference sequence). CDR3 region: CATSKQGAGELFF. For the CDR3, the DNA is TGTGCCACCAGCAAGCAGGGGGCCGGGGAGCTGTTTTTT.

The chain combines TRBV4-1 with TRBJ2-1; tentative D call: TRBD1 (6 bases). V gave up 5 bases and J gave up 3 bases, with 11 bases separating them. This CDR3 spans 14 amino acids. The germline V gene has CDR1 MGHRA and CDR2 YSYEKL. The CDR3 sequence is CASSNRDIYNEQFF. The CDR3 region has the DNA TGCGCCAGCAGCAACCGGGACATCTACAATGAGCAGTTCTTC.

The CDR3 loop reads CAISDPPRGLVYNSPLHF. The CDR3 bases are TGTGCCATCAGTGACCCCCCCCGGGGCCTTGTCTATAATTCACCCCTCCACTTT. The gene calls are TRBV10-3 and TRBJ1-6; possibly TRBD1 for D (5 bases). CDR1 ENHRY and CDR2 SYGVKD come from the germline V gene. Trimming stripped 3 bases from V and 3 bases from J, with 18 bases between. The CDR3 length is 18 residues.

About this clone: One end of the junction is discordant with germline, which a read error may explain. This rearrangement joins TRBV6-5 to TRBJ2-7; D is perhaps TRBD1 (6 bases). CDR3 length equals 11 residues. The germline V gene encodes CDR1 MNHEY and CDR2 SVGAGI. DNA for the CDR3: TGTGTCAGCAGCCAGACAGGAAAGCAGTACTTC. Protein sequence: CVSSQTGKQYF.